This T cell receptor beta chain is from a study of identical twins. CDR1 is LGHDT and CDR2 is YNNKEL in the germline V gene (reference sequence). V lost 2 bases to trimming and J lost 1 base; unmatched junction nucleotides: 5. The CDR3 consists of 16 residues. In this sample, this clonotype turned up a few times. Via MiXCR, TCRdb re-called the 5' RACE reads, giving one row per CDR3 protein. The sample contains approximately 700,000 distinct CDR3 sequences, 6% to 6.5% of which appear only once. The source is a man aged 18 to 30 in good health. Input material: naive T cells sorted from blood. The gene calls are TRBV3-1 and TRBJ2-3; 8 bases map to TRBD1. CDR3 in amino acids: CASSQIETGGTDTQYF. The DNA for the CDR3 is TGTGCCAGCAGCCAAATAGAGACAGGGGGCACAGATACGCAGTATTTT.